Listed below are T cell receptor beta chains from one sample, sequenced in a study of esophageal squamous cell carcinoma under preoperative chemotherapy. Each CDR3 protein is one row after TCRdb ran MiXCR on the PCR reads. In the table there are around 29,000 distinct CDR3 sequences, 40% to 60% of which are singletons. The sample was acquired from a patient given preoperative chemotherapy. These receptors were obtained from a human donor with esophageal squamous cell carcinoma. The donor label of this sample is uncertain. CDR3s include the opening cysteine and the closing phenylalanine or tryptophan. D genes are given only for firm matches. Clone size is not always given. Where it is, it says once, few, many or a class for expanded clones.

clone size	D gene	V gene	J gene	CDR3 protein	CDR3 DNA
many	TRBD2	TRBV7-2	TRBJ2-7	CASSPTGTSGSYEQYF	TGTGCCAGCAGCCCCACCGGGACTAGCGGGAGTTACGAGCAGTACTTC
.	TRBD2	TRBV10-2	TRBJ2-5	CAGGGGGGDQDTQYF	TGCGCCGGGGGTGGCGGGGGGGGTGACCAAGACACCCAGTACTTC
many	.	TRBV27	TRBJ2-3	CASSLVGGRDTQYF	TGTGCCAGCAGTTTGGTAGGGGGAAGAGATACGCAGTATTTT
many	.	TRBV7-2	TRBJ2-1	CASSPLLTDNEQFF	TGTGCCAGCAGCCCCCTCTTGACGGACAATGAGCAGTTCTTC
medium-sized	TRBD2	TRBV7-2	TRBJ2-5	CASSGGRGGGEETQYF	TGTGCCAGCAGCGGAGGTCGCGGGGGAGGTGAAGAGACCCAGTACTTC
.	.	TRBV6-1	TRBJ1-2	CASSEAGDGYGYTF	TGTGCCAGCAGTGAAGCCGGGGATGGCTATGGCTACACCTTC
.	TRBD1	TRBV7-2	TRBJ2-3	CPSSPQGVRAKDIQYF	TGTCCGAGCAGCCCACAGGGGGTGAGAGCCAAAGATATTCAGTATTTT
once	.	TRBV7-3	TRBJ2-4	CASSSGLAGRDKNIQYF	TGTGCCAGCAGCTCGGGGCTCGCGGGCCGTGACAAAAACATCCAGTACTTC
.	.	TRBV5-1	TRBJ2-1	CASSLGASSFF	TGCGCCAGCAGCTTGGGGGCCAGTAGCTTCTTC
few	.	TRBV6-5	TRBJ1-3	CASSLDRYSGNTIYF	TGTGCCAGCAGTTTGGACCGCTACTCTGGAAACACCATATATTTT
.	.	TRBV7-8	TRBJ2-5	CVGGRAQDTQYF	TGTGTCGGGGGCCGAGCCCAAGATACCCAGTACTTT
few	.	TRBV28	TRBJ2-1	CASKLLASSYNEQFF	TGTGCCAGCAAACTCCTAGCGAGCTCCTACAATGAGCAGTTCTTC
once	.	TRBV12-3/TRBV12-4	TRBJ2-7	CASSRTVQEQYF	TGTGCCAGCAGCCGGACAGTTCAAGAGCAGTACTTC
.	.	TRBV11-3	TRBJ2-1	CASSLGGGQFF	TGTGCCAGCAGCTTAGGGGGCGGACAGTTCTTC
.	.	TRBV7-2	TRBJ2-7	CASSQQGYEQYF	TGTGCCAGCAGTCAACAGGGCTACGAGCAGTACTTC
many	TRBD1	TRBV5-4	TRBJ1-6	CASSPGQGGYNSPLHF	TGTGCCAGCAGCCCGGGACAGGGGGGATATAATTCACCCCTCCACTTT
.	.	TRBV12-3/TRBV12-4	TRBJ1-6	CASSLNRDNSPLHF	TGTGCCAGCAGTTTAAACAGGGATAATTCACCCCTCCACTTT
.	.	TRBV7-6	TRBJ2-2	CASSLDLTNTDALFF	TGTGCCAGCAGCTTAGATTTAACGAACACCGATGCGCTGTTTTTT
.	.	TRBV15	TRBJ2-7	CATSREQADYEQYF	TGTGCCACCAGCAGGGAGCAGGCCGACTACGAGCAGTACTTC
.	.	TRBV12-3/TRBV12-4	TRBJ2-3	CAGRVGGGTDTQYF	.
many	.	TRBV11-3	TRBJ2-2	CASSFGSSYGELFF	TGTGCCAGCAGCTTCGGTTCGTCCTACGGGGAGCTGTTTTTT
medium-sized	.	TRBV7-2	TRBJ2-5	CASSFPGSGVDEQYF	TGTGCCAGCAGCTTTCCCGGCTCGGGGGTGGATGAGCAGTACTTC
.	.	TRBV7-8	TRBJ2-3	CASSLGQWDKDTQYF	TGTGCCAGCAGCTTAGGCCAGTGGGACAAAGATACTCAGTATTTC
.	.	TRBV11-1	TRBJ2-2	CASSLGGWERNTGELFF	TGTGCCAGCAGCTTAGGGGGCTGGGAGCGGAACACCGGGGAGCTGTTTTTT
.	TRBD1	TRBV7-9	TRBJ2-1	CASSPGGSYNEQFF	TGTGCCAGCAGCCCAGGGGGATCCTACAATGAGCAGTTCTTC
.	TRBD2	TRBV12-3/TRBV12-4	TRBJ2-1	CASSLGVAGQFF	TGTGCCAGCAGTTTAGGGGTAGCGGGGCAGTTCTTC
.	TRBD2	TRBV7-2	TRBJ2-3	CASGRHGGSGKDTQYF	TGTGCCAGCGGGCGACACGGGGGGAGTGGCAAAGATACCCAGTATTTT
.	.	TRBV12-3/TRBV12-4	TRBJ2-3	CASRGAGGPDTQYF	TGTGCCAGCCGCGGAGCGGGTGGCCCAGATACGCAGTATTTT
.	.	TRBV4-1	TRBJ2-3	CASSQEGRGTNRLYF	TGCGCCAGCAGCCAAGAGGGGAGGGGGACTAATAGATTGTATTTT
once	.	TRBV7-2	TRBJ2-5	CASSAQGGSGKDTQYF	TGTGCCAGCAGCGCACAGGGAGGGAGTGGGAAAGATACGCAGTACTTC
.	.	TRBV7-2	TRBJ2-5	CASNSREETQYF	TGTGCCAGCAATTCCCGGGAAGAGACCCAGTACTTC
.	TRBD1	TRBV7-8	TRBJ1-2	CASSLGTGAANYGYTF	TGTGCCAGCAGCTTAGGGACAGGCGCAGCTAACTATGGCTACACCTTC
few	TRBD1	TRBV27	TRBJ2-1	CASTLQGALASSWNEQFF	TGTGCCAGCACCCTCCAGGGGGCGTTGGCTAGCTCATGGAATGAGCAGTTCTTC
many	.	TRBV12-5	TRBJ2-1	CASGLGRSTIQETQFF	TGTGCTAGTGGTTTAGGTCGGTCGACCATCCAAGAGACCCAGTTCTTC
.	.	TRBV12-3/TRBV12-4	TRBJ2-4	CAGTGAGAKDTQYF	TGTGCCGGTACCGGCGCCGGGGCCAAAGACACTCAGTACTTC
few	.	TRBV19	TRBJ1-2	CASTEGNGYTF	TGTGCCAGTACGGAGGGAAATGGCTACACCTTC
many	TRBD1	TRBV6-5	TRBJ2-7	CASSYLGQGASEQYF	TGTGCCAGCAGTTACCTGGGACAGGGGGCATCCGAGCAGTACTTC
.	TRBD2	TRBV12-3/TRBV12-4	TRBJ2-2	CASSSLAGANTGELFF	TGTGCCAGCAGCTCTCTAGCGGGGGCGAACACCGGGGAGCTGTTTTTT
.	.	TRBV18	TRBJ2-3	CASSPTPQATDTQYF	TGTGCCAGCTCACCCACCCCACAGGCGACAGATACGCAGTATTTT
.	.	TRBV12-3/TRBV12-4	TRBJ2-5	CAGPGGGAQNTQYF	TGTGCCGGGCCCGGGGGCGGGGCCCAAAACACCCAGTACTTC
.	.	TRBV7-2	TRBJ2-3	CASSAGAGGWGADTQYF	TGTGCCAGCAGCGCGGGGGCCGGAGGCTGGGGGGCAGATACGCAGTATTTT
.	TRBD2	TRBV7-6	TRBJ2-5	CAGSGGGDEDTQYF	TGTGCCGGCAGCGGGGGAGGAGACGAGGATACGCAGTACTTC